This T cell receptor beta chain emerged from a study of PD-L1 blockade in urothelial cancer. Study details: Atezolizumab was started by patients in the mid-2010s at 1,200 mg intravenously every 3 weeks. Chemotherapy regimens numbering 0 to 3 had been given to patients. Investigators checked blood 3 weeks (second dose) and 6 weeks after treatment start.

To note about this clone: The antigen remains unidentified.

Generated by immunoSEQ multiplex PCR, the TCRdb table keeps only in-frame clones and is missing some. The sample shows some 30,000 clones, 79% of them seen only once. Study outcomes and limitations: Stronger expansion of tumor-associated clones in blood at 3 weeks distinguished durable-benefit patients.

Documented time point: peripheral blood 6 weeks after treatment start. V was shortened by 2 bases and J by 4 bases, with 13 bases between the two germline ends. CDR1 LGHNA and CDR2 YNFKEQ come from the germline V gene. The CDR3 loop spans 15 amino acids. Sequenced material: PBMCs, taken around atezolizumab (anti-PD-L1) treatment. The gene calls are TRBV4-2 and TRBJ2-3; no firm D call. The sequence was obtained from a man aged 65 to 79 with urothelial cancer. In DNA form, the CDR3 reads TGTGCCAGCAGCCAAATAGGAGACCTGGCAGATACGCAGTATTTT. It is translated as CASSQIGDLADTQYF.